This T cell receptor beta chain came from a study of blood T cells in healthy people across ages. This clonotype was detected only once. Primers used in a second PCR of about 6 to 12 cycles were a sample-barcoded 5' primer and a J-beta primer mix. TCRdb used MiXCR to reprocess the 5' RACE reads, holding one entry per CDR3 protein. The repertoire has about 1,400,000 distinct CDR3 sequences, approximately 59% of them found once; the top ten carry more than 6%. This receptor was obtained from a young man in good health. The sequencing sample was made of blood.

The chain's CDR3 is CASSLWARPETQYF. CDR3 sequence (DNA): TGTGCCAGCAGCTTATGGGCTAGACCAGAGACCCAGTACTTC. This sequence joins TRBV7-6 and TRBJ2-7; D is undetermined. Gene TRBJ2-5 matches the end of the DNA better, so the J call may be wrong. CDR1 is SGHVS and CDR2 is FNYEAQ in the germline V gene. The CDR3 is 14 residues long.